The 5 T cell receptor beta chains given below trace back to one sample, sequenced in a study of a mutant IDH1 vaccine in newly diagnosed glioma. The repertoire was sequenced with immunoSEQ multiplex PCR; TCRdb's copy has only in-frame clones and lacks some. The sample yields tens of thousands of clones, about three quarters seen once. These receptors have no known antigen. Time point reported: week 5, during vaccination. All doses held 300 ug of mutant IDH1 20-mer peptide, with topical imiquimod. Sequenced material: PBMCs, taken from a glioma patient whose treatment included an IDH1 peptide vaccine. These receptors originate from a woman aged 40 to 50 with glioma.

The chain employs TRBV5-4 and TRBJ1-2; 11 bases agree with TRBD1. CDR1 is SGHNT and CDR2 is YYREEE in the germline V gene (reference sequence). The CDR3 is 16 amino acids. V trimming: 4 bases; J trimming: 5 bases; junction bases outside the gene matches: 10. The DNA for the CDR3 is TGTGCCAGCAGCACCGGACAGGGGGCCACTCGGTATGGCTACACCTTC. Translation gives CASSTGQGATRYGYTF.

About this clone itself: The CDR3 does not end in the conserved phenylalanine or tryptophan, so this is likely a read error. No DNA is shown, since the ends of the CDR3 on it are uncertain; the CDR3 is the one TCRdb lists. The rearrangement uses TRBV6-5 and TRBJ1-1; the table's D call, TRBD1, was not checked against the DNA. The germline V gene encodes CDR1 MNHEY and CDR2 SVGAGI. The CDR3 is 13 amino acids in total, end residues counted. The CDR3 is CASSTGTGGFQLV.

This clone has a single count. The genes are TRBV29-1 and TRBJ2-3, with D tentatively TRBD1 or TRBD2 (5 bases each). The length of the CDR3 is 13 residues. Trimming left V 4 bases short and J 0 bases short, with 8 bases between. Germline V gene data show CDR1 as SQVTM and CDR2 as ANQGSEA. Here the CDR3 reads CSVGGVSTDTQYF. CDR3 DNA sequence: TGCAGCGTTGGAGGGGTGAGCACAGATACGCAGTATTTT.

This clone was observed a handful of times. The CDR3 DNA reads TGCGCCAGCAGCTTGGAGACCGGGGGCCCACCCGGGGAGCTGTTTTTT. This sequence encodes CASSLETGGPPGELFF. The genes are TRBV5-1 and TRBJ2-2; D is perhaps TRBD1 or TRBD2 (6 bases each). V was shortened by 0 bases and J by 6 bases, with 15 bases between the two germline ends. The CDR3 has 16 amino acids. Germline V gene data show CDR1 as SGHRS and CDR2 as YFSETQ.

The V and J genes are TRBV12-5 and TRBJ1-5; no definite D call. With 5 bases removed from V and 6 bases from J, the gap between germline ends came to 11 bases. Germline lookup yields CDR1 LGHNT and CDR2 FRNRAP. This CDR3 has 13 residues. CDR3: CASGLEPGQPQHF. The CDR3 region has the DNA TGTGCTAGTGGTCTGGAGCCGGGTCAGCCCCAGCATTTT.